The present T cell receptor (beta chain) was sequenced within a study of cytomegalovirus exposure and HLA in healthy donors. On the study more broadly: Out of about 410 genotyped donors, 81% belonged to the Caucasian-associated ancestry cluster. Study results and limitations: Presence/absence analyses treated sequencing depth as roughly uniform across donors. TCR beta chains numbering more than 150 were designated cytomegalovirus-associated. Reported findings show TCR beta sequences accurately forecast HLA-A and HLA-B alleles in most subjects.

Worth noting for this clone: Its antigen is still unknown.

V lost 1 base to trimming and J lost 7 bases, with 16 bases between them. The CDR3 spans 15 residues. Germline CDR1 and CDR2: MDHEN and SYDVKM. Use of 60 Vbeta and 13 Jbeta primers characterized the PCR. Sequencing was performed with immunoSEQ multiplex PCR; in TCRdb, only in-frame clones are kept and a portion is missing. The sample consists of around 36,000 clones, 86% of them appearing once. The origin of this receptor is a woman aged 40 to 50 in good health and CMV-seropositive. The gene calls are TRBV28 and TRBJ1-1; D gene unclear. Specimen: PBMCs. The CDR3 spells CASSLSRGIMGEAFF. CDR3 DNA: TGTGCCAGCAGTTTATCTCGGGGAATCATGGGTGAAGCTTTCTTT.